This T cell receptor (beta chain) was identified in a study of graft-versus-host responses after intestinal transplantation. Study details: All recipients were given anti-thymocyte globulin induction, and tacrolimus and steroids were then administered for three to four years.

The data were produced by immunoSEQ multiplex PCR, yet TCRdb's version contains in-frame clones alone and is incomplete. The top ten hold about 0.22% of the sample, which has 40,000 or so clones, more than 90% seen once. Remarks on this clone: Its antigen is as yet unknown.

The V gene's germline CDR1 is GTSNPN and CDR2 SVGIG (reference sequence). This CDR3 region has 13 residues. With 0 bases removed from V and 1 base from J, the gap between germline ends came to 6 bases. Findings of the study overall: Peak circulating GvH clone levels were associated with early post-transplant HvG declines. Patients who carried graft-donor T cell macrochimerism also had high graft-versus-host to host-versus-graft clonal ratios in their allografts.

The chain combines TRBV30 with TRBJ1-1; D call uncertain. Sequencing used unstimulated CD8+ T cells sorted from spleen or lymph node cells, obtained before transplant. The receptor was isolated from a human donor who was the organ donor for an intestinal transplant. CDR3 region: CAWSVYRNTEAFF. CDR3 DNA sequence: TGTGCCTGGAGTGTTTATAGGAACACTGAAGCTTTCTTT.